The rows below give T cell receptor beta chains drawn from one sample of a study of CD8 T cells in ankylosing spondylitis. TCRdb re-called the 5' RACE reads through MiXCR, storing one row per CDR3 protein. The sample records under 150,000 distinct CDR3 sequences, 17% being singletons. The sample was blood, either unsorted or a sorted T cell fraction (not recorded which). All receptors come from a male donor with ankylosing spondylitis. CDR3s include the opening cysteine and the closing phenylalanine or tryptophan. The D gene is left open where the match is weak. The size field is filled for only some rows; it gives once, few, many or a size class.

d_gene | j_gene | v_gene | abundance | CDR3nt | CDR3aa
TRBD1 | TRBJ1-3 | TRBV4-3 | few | TGCGCCAGCAGCCAAGGGACAGGGCCTGGAAACACCATATATTTT | CASSQGTGPGNTIYF
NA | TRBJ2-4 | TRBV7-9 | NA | TGTGCCAGTAGCCCGGACTTAGCCAAAAACATTCAGTACTTC | CASSPDLAKNIQYF
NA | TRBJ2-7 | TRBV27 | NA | TGTGCCAGCAGAGGAGGGGACTCGGTCTACGAGCAGTACTTC | CASRGGDSVYEQYF
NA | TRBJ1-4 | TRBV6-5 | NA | TGTGCCAGCAGTTACTCAGGAGAAAAACTGTTTTTT | CASSYSGEKLFF
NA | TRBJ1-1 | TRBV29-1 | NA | TGCAGCGTGGCTGGGGGCCCTGAAGCTTTCTTT | CSVAGGPEAFF
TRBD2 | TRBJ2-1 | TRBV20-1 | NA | TGCAGTGCTAGAGATCGAGTAGCGGGAGTTGTGGGTGAGCAGTTCTTC | CSARDRVAGVVGEQFF
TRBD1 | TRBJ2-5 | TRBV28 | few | TGTGCCAGCAGTATATCGACAGGGACAGAGACCCAGTACTTC | CASSISTGTETQYF
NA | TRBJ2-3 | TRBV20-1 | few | TGCAGTGCAAGGGGGGGCAGCACAGATACGCAGTATTTT | CSARGGSTDTQYF
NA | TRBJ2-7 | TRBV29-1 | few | TGCAGCGCCTCGACTGGTCTCGAGCAGTACTTC | CSASTGLEQYF
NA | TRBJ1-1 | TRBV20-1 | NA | TGCAGTGCAGCTCCCGCGGGACCAAAAGCTTTCTTT | CSAAPAGPKAFF
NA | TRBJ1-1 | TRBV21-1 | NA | TGTGCCAGCAGCCTTTGGGGGAAGGTGAACACTGAAGCTTTCTTT | CASSLWGKVNTEAFF
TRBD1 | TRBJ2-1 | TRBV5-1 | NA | TGCGCCAGCAGCTTGGGACTGGGACAGTCCTACAATGAGCAGTTCTTC | CASSLGLGQSYNEQFF
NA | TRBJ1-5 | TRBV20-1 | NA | TGCAGTGCTCTCCTCGCAGGCGCCCAGCATTTT | CSALLAGAQHF
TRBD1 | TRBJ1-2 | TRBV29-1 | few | TGCAGCGCCCTGGACAGGGGCCCAGGGCGAAGCAACTATGGCTACACCTTC | CSALDRGPGRSNYGYTF
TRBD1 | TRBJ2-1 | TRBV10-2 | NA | TGCGCCAGCAATGGACAGGGGGCCCGCTCCTACAATGAGCAGTTCTTC | CASNGQGARSYNEQFF
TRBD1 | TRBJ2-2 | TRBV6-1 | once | TGTGCCAGCAGTGAATGGGCAAGGACAGGGCCCGGGGAGCTGTTTTTT | CASSEWARTGPGELFF
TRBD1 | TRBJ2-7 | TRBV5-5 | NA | TGTGCCAGCAGCCCAATCCGGGACAGAAGATACGAGCAGTACTTC | CASSPIRDRRYEQYF
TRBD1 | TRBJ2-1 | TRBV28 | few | TGTGCCAGCAGTCTCCGGGACAGGGACTTAGATGAGCAGTTCTTC | CASSLRDRDLDEQFF
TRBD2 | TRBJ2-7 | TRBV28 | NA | TGTGCCAGCACTATAGGGACTAGCGGGAGTGGCGAGCAGTACTTC | CASTIGTSGSGEQYF
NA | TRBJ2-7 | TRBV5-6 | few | TGTGCCAGCAGCTCCGGTCTATTCGCCGAGCAGTACTTC | CASSSGLFAEQYF